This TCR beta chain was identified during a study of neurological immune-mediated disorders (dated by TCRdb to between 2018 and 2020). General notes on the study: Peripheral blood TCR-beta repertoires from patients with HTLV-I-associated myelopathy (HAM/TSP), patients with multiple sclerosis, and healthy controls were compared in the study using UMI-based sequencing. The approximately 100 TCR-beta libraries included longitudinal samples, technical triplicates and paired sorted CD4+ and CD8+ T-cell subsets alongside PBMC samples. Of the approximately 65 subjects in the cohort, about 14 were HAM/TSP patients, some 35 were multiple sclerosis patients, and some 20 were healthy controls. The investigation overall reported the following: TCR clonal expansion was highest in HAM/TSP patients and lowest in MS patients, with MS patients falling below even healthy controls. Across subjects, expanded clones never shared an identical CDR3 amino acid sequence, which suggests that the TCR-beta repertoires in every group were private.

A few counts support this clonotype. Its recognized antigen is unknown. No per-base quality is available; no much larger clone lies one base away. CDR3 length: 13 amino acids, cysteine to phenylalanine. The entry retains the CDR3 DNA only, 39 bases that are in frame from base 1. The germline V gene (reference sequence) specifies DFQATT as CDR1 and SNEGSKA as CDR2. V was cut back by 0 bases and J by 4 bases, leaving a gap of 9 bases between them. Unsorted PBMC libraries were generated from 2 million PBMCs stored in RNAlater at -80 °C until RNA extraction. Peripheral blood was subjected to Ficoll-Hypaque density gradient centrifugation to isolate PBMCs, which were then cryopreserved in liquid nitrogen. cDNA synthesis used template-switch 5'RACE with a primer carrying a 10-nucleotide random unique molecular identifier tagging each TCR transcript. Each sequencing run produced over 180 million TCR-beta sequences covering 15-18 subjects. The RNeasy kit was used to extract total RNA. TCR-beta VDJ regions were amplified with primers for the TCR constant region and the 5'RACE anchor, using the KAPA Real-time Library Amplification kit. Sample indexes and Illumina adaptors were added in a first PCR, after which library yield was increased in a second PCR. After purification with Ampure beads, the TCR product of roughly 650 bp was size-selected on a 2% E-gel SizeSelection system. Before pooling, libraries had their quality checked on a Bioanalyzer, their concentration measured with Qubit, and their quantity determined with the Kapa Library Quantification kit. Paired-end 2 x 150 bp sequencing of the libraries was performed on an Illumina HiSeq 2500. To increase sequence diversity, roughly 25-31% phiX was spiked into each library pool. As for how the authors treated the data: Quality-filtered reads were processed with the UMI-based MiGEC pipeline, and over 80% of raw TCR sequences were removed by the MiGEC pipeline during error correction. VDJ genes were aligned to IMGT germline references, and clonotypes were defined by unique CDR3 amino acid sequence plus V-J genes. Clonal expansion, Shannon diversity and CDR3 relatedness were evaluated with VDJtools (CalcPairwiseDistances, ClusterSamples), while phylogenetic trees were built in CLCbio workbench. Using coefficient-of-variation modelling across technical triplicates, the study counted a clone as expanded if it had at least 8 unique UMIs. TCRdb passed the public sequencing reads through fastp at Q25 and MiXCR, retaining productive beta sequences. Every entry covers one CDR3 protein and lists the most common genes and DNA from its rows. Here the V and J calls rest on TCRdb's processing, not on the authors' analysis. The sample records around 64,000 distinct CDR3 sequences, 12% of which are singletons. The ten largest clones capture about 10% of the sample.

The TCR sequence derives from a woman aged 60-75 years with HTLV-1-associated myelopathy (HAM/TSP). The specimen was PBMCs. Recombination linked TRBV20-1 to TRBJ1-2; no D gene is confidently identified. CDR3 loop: CSAREETSYGYTF. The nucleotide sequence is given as TGCAGTGCTAGAGAAGAGACCTCCTATGGCTACACCTTC.